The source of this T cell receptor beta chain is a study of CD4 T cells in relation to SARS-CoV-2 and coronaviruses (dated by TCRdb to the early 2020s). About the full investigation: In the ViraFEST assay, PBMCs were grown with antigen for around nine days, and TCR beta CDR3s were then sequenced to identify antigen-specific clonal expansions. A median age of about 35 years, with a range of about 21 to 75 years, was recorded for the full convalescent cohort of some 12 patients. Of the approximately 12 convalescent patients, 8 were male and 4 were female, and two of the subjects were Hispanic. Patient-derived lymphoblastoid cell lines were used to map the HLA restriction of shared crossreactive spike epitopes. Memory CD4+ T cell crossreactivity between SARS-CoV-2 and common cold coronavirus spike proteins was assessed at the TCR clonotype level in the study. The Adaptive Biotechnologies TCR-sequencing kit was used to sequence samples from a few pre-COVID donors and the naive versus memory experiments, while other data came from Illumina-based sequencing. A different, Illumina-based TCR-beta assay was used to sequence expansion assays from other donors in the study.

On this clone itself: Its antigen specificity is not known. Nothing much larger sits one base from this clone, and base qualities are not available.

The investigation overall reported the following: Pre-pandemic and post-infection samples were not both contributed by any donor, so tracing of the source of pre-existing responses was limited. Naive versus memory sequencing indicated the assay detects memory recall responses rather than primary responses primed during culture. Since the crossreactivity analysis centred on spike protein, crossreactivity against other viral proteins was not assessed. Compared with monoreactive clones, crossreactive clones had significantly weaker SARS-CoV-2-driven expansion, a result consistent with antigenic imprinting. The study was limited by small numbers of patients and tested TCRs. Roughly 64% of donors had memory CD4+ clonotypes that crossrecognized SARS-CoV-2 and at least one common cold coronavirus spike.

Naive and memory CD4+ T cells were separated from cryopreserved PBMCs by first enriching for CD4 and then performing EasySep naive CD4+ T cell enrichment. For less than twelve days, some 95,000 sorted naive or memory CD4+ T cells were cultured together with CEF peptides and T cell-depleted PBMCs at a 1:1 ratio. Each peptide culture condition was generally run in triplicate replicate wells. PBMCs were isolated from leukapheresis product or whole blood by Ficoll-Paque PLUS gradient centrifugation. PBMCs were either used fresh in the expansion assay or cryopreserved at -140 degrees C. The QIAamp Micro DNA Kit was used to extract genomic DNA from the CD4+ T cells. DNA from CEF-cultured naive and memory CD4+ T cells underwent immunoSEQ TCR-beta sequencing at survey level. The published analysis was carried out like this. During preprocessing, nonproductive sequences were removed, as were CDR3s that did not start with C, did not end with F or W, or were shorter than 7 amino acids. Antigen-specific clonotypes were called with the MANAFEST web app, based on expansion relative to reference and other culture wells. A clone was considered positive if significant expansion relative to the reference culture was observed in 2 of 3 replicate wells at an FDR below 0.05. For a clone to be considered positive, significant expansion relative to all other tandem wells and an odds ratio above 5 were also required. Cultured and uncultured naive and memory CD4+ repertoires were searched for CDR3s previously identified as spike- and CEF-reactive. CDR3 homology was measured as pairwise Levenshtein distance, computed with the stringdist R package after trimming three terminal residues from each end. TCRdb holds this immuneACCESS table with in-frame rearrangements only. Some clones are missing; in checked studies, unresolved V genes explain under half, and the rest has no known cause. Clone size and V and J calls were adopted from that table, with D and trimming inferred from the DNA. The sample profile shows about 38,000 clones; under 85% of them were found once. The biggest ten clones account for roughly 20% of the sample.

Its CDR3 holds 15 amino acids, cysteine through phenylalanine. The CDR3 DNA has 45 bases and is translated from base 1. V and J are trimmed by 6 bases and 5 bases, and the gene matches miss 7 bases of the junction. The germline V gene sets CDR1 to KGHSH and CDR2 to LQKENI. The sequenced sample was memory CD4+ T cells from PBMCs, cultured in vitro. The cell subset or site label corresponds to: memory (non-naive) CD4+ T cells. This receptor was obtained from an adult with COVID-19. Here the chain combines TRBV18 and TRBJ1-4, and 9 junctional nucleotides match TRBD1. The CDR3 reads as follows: CASSHGTGLNEKLFF. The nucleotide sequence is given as TGTGCCAGCTCTCACGGGACAGGGTTGAATGAAAAACTGTTTTTT. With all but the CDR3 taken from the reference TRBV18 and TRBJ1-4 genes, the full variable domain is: NAGVMQNPRHLVRRRGQEARLRCSPMKGHSHVYWYRQLPEEGLKFMVYLQKENIIDESGMPKERFSAEFPKEGPSILRIQQVVRGDSAAYFCASSHGTGLNEKLFFGSGTQLSVL.